The clone carrying this TCR beta chain was detected only a few times. The CDR3 is 15 amino acids. Germline CDR1 is SGHTA and CDR2 is FQGNSA. J gave up 8 bases and V 1 base, and 6 bases lay outside the gene matches. This sample stems from a study of blood T cell repertoires in COVID-19. Study background: The analysed material was cDNA or gDNA that came from T cells, B-cell-depleted T cells, or PBMCs.

Enrolled through a virtual design, the participants were between roughly 18 and 95 years of age and came from around 25 US areas. Assignment of participants to cohorts was predicated upon participant-reported clinical history. In the authors' methods: Reference gene primer amplification gave nucleated cell count estimates. Sequencing used immunoSEQ multiplex PCR; TCRdb keeps in-frame clones, though not all of them. V, J and clone size were drawn from that table, and D and trimming were deduced from the DNA. The sample holds approximately 310,000 clones, less than 85% seen once. V is TRBV7-2 and J is TRBJ2-1; TRBD2 aligns across 9 bases. The sequence was collected from a woman in her twenties or thirties who had been exposed to COVID-19. Sequenced sample: PBMCs or T cells enriched from blood (not recorded which). The CDR3 sequence: CASSLVRGGAHEQFF. CDR3 nucleotide sequence: TGTGCCAGCAGCTTAGTTCGCGGGGGGGCCCATGAGCAGTTCTTC. The full variable domain, with the rest looked up from reference TRBV7-2 and TRBJ2-1, is GAGVSQSPSNKVTEKGKDVELRCDPISGHTALYWYRQSLGQGLEFLIYFQGNSAPDKSGLPSDRFSAERTGGSVSTLTIQRTQQEDSAVYLCASSLVRGGAHEQFFGPGTRLTVL.